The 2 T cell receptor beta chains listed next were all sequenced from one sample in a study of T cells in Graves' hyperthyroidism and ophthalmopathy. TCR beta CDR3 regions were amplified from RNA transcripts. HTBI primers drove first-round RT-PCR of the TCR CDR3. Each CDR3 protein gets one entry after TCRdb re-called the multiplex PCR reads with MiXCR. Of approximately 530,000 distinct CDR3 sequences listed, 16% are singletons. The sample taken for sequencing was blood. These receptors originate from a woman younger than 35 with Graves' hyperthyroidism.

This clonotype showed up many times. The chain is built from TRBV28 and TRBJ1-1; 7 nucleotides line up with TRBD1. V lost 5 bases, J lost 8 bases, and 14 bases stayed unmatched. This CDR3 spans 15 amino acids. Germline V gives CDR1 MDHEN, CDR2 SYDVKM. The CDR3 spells CASSPMDGTATEAFF. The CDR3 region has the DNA TGTGCCAGCAGTCCTATGGACGGGACAGCTACAGAAGCTTTCTTT.

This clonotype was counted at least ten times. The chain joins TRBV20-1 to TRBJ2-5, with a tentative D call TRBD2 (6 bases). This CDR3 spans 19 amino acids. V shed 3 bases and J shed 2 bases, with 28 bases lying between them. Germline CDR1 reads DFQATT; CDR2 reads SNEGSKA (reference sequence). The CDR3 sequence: CSASRPSDDFPGRQETQYF. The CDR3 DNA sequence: TGCAGTGCTAGTCGACCTAGCGACGACTTTCCCGGTCGTCAAGAGACCCAGTACTTC.